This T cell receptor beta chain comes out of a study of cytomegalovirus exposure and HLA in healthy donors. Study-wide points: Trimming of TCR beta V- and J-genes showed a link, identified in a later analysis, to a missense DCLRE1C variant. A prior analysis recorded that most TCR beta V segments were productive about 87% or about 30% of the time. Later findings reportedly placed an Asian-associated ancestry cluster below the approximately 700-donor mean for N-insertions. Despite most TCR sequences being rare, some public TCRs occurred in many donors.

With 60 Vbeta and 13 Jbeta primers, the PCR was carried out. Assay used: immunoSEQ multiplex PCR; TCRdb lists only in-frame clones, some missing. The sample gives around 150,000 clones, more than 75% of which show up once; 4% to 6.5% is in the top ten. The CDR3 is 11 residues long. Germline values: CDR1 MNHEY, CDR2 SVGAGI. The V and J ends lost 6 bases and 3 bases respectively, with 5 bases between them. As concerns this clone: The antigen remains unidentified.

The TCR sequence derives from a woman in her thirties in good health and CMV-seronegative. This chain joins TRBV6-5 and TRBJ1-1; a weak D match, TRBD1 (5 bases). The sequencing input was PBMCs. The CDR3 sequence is CASRGDTEAFF. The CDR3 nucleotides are TGTGCCAGCAGAGGGGACACTGAAGCTTTCTTT.